Following are 27 T cell receptor beta chains from one sample sequenced in a study of metastatic and nonmetastatic thyroid tumors. All patients reached thyroid surgery having received no treatment beforehand. TCRdb reassembled clones from the PCR reads with MiXCR. The sample holds 22,000 or so clones, 15% to 20% seen once. Sequenced: blood. Receptors were obtained from a female donor with papillary thyroid cancer or a benign thyroid nodule (not recorded which). Some clones in this sample may be carry-over from other donors' samples.

This clone occurred many times. The chain is built from TRBV6-2 or TRBV6-3 and TRBJ1-2; a weak D match, TRBD1 (5 bases). The V end was cut by 7 bases, the J end by 5 bases, with 14 bases between. The CDR3 is 13 amino acids. Per the germline V gene, CDR1 is MNHEY and CDR2 is SVGEGT. The CDR3 DNA sequence: TGTGCCAGCATCCCCTCTGGGGGGTATGGCTACACCTTC. Protein: CASIPSGGYGYTF.

This clone was recorded many times. The chain combines TRBV19 with TRBJ2-7; 8 nucleotides match TRBD1. This CDR3 has 17 amino acids. Per germline, CDR1 LNHDA and CDR2 SQIVND (reference sequence). Trimming at V came to 6 bases and at J to 4 bases, leaving 17 bases not matched to a gene. CDR3 protein: CASSQRTGLRSGYEQYF. Here the CDR3 DNA reads TGTGCCAGTAGCCAAAGGACAGGGCTTCGCTCTGGGTACGAGCAGTACTTC.

This clone is large by share. The CDR3 nucleotides are TGTGCCAGCAGTCCCTTGGGATCGAGCCTCTATTACGAGCAGTACTTC. This translates into CASSPLGSSLYYEQYF. The chain carries TRBV27 and TRBJ2-7; D unresolved. The CDR3 spans 16 residues. Germline values: CDR1 MNHEY, CDR2 SMNVEV (reference sequence). Trimming stripped 5 bases from V and 4 bases from J, with 21 bases between.

Worth noting for this clone: Relative to the germline gene, one junction end is altered; a read error may explain this. The V gene is TRBV7-3, the J gene TRBJ2-2; 9 positions match TRBD1. Germline CDR1 is SGHTA and CDR2 is FQGTGA. This CDR3 has 16 amino acids. CDR3 nucleotide sequence: TGTGCCAGCAGCATAACGTGGACAGGGGAGGCCGGGGAGCTGTTTTTT. Amino acids: CASSITWTGEAGELFF.

This clone was seen at least ten times. The chain links TRBV29-1 to TRBJ2-6; possibly TRBD2 for D (5 bases). V gave up 1 base and J gave up 2 bases, with 6 bases separating them. The CDR3 runs to 14 residues. Per germline, CDR1 SQVTM and CDR2 ANQGSEA. CDR3 DNA sequence: TGCAGCGTTGAAGGAGGGACTGGGGCCAACGTCCTGACTTTC. It is translated as CSVEGGTGANVLTF.

In this sample, this clone is medium-sized. The CDR3 loop reads CASRERDTSYNSPLHF. The DNA of the CDR3 is TGTGCCAGCAGAGAACGGGACACCTCCTATAATTCACCCCTCCACTTT. The chain employs TRBV6-1 and TRBJ1-6; D perhaps matches TRBD1 (6 bases). The CDR3 totals 16 residues. V dropped 6 bases and J dropped 0 bases, with 12 bases sitting between them. From germline, CDR1 is MNHNS and CDR2 SASEGT.

This clone is medium-sized in the sample. This chain connects TRBV6-5 to TRBJ1-6; tentatively, D is TRBD1 (5 bases). The CDR3 has 15 residues. Germline V gene lookup returns CDR1 MNHEY and CDR2 SVGAGI. V shed 1 base and J shed 6 bases, with 10 bases lying between them. CDR3 sequence (DNA): TGTGCCAGCAGTTACTATGGGGCCGGTAATTCACCCCTCCACTTT. Encoded protein: CASSYYGAGNSPLHF.

The chain is built from TRBV28 and TRBJ1-2; D may be TRBD1 (6 bases). The CDR3 has 13 residues. Trimming left V 7 bases short and J 0 bases short, with 9 bases between. Germline CDR1 MDHEN, CDR2 SYDVKM. CDR3 in DNA: TGTGCCAGCATAGGGGGGTCTAACTATGGCTACACCTTC. Protein sequence: CASIGGSNYGYTF.

This clone was counted ten times or more. This rearrangement joins TRBV20-1 to TRBJ1-1, with D hard to call. Per the germline V gene, CDR1 is DFQATT and CDR2 is SNEGSKA (reference sequence). This CDR3 is 16 amino acids long. Trimming removed 6 bases at V and 0 bases at J, with 20 bases between. The CDR3 spells CSAYSLDRIMNTEAFF. The CDR3 DNA sequence: TGCAGTGCCTACTCACTTGACCGGATAATGAACACTGAAGCTTTCTTT.

The rearrangement uses TRBV12-3 or TRBV12-4 and TRBJ2-7, with D perhaps being TRBD1 or TRBD2 (5 bases each). Between the trimmed V and J ends, which lost 10 bases and 3 bases, there was a span of 16 bases. The CDR3 extends over 13 amino acids. CDR3 protein: CAMHRGQGYEQYF. CDR3 DNA: TGTGCCATGCACCGGGGCCAGGGCTACGAGCAGTACTTC.

This clone showed up many times. In nucleotides, the CDR3 is TGCGCCAGCAGCCAAGGAGAAGCGGGGGGGCTTACCGGGGAGCTGTTTTTT. Encoded protein: CASSQGEAGGLTGELFF. The chain joins TRBV4-1 to TRBJ2-2, with TRBD2 matching over 10 bases. Trimming at V came to 1 base and at J to 5 bases, leaving 7 bases not matched to a gene. CDR1 and CDR2 (germline): MGHRA, YSYEKL. This CDR3 comprises 17 residues.

This clone has a count of ten or more. The chain links TRBV4-2 to TRBJ2-3; 8 bases fit TRBD2. J was trimmed by 7 bases and V by 1 base; bases with no gene match: 19. Per the germline V gene, CDR1 is LGHNA and CDR2 is YNFKEQ. The CDR3 covers 19 residues. CDR3 protein: CASSQALLAELGPRNTQYF. CDR3 nucleotide sequence: TGTGCCAGCAGCCAAGCCTTACTAGCGGAGCTTGGACCACGAAATACGCAGTATTTT.

Ten or more counts support this clone. The chain employs TRBV20-1 and TRBJ2-7; D is possibly TRBD1 (6 bases). This CDR3 has 15 residues. The V gene's germline CDR1 is DFQATT and CDR2 SNEGSKA (reference sequence). The CDR3 loop reads CSARDISGNSYEQYF. The DNA for the CDR3 is TGCAGCGCAAGGGACATAAGTGGGAACTCCTACGAGCAGTACTTC.

This clone was observed many times. A much larger clone sits a single nucleotide away, making a read error possible. The V gene is TRBV20-1, the J gene TRBJ2-1; TRBD1 matches at 7 bases. The CDR3 consists of 16 residues. CDR1 is DFQATT and CDR2 is SNEGSKA in the germline V gene (reference sequence). Here the CDR3 DNA reads TGCAGTGCTAGCGCGGACAGGTCGAGCTCCTACAATGAGCAGTCCTTC. It encodes CSASADRSSSYNEQSF.

With respect to this clone: This sequence may be a read error, since a much larger clone differs from it by one base. The chain couples TRBV5-4 to TRBJ2-2; D perhaps matches TRBD2 (5 bases). This CDR3 region has 15 residues. CDR1 is SGHNT, CDR2 YYREEE, per germline (reference sequence). Trimming pared 4 bases from V and 0 bases from J, leaving 10 bases between. CDR3 sequence: CASSPGLPNTGELFF. CDR3 in DNA: TGTGCCAGCAGCCCCGGACTCCCGAACACCGGGGAGCTGTTTTTT.

On this clone: Other nucleotide sequences from this sample produce the same CDR3. V usage is TRBV18 and J usage is TRBJ2-1, with D possibly matching TRBD2 (5 bases). Germline CDR1 reads KGHSH; CDR2 reads LQKENI. The V end lost 1 base, the J end lost 6 bases, and 25 bases lay between the germline ends. This CDR3 contains 19 residues. The CDR3 sequence: CASSPLTRRLAGRRNEQFF. The CDR3 nucleotides are TGTGCCAGCTCACCACTGACGAGGCGGCTAGCTGGGAGACGCAATGAGCAGTTCTTC.

The chain has TRBV28 and TRBJ2-3, with 9 bases lining up with TRBD2. CDR3 length: 15 amino acids. Germline CDR1 reads MDHEN; CDR2 reads SYDVKM. V gave up 5 bases and J gave up 3 bases; unmatched junction bases: 6. The CDR3 here is CASSRGTSKTDTQYF. DNA for the CDR3: TGTGCCAGCAGTCGCGGGACTAGCAAGACAGATACGCAGTATTTT.

This clone was seen many times. V and J are TRBV4-2 and TRBJ2-7, with TRBD1 identical over 7 bases. The CDR3 runs 15 residues. V dropped 3 bases and J dropped 2; count of bases not matched to a gene: 7. Germline V gives CDR1 LGHNA, CDR2 YNFKEQ. The chain's CDR3 is CASSQAGTATYEQYF. The CDR3 nucleotides read TGTGCCAGCAGCCAGGCCGGGACAGCCACCTACGAGCAGTACTTC.

Many counts were recorded for this clone. The rearrangement joins TRBV19 to TRBJ1-1; 9 bases fit TRBD1. Trimming at V came to 4 bases and at J to 7 bases, leaving 13 bases not matched to a gene. The germline V gene encodes CDR1 LNHDA and CDR2 SQIVND (reference sequence). The CDR3 totals 16 residues. The DNA for the CDR3 is TGTGCCAGTAGTACTTATTATGGGACAGGGAAGAATGAAGCTTTCTTT. Its protein product is CASSTYYGTGKNEAFF. Complete variable domain (other parts from reference TRBV19 and TRBJ1-1): DGGITQSPKYLFRKEGQNVTLSCEQNLNHDAMYWYRQDPGQGLRLIYYSQIVNDFQKGDIAEGYSVSREKKESFPLTVTSAQKNPTAFYLCASSTYYGTGKNEAFFGQGTRLTVV.

This clone has a count of ten or more. CDR3 DNA: TGTGCCAGCAGCCGGGACAGGGATGAGACCCAGTACTTC. This sequence encodes CASSRDRDETQYF. The chain carries TRBV2 and TRBJ2-5, with 9 positions matching TRBD1. The CDR3 totals 13 residues. Trimming took 6 bases from V and 5 from J; bases not matched to a gene: 4. Germline V CDR1 and CDR2: SNHLY, FYNNEI.

Many counts were recorded for this clone. The CDR3 loop is CASMRRGRSYSTDTQYF. The CDR3 DNA reads as TGTGCCAGCATGCGCAGGGGGAGGTCATATAGCACAGATACGCAGTATTTT. The V and J genes are TRBV6-6 and TRBJ2-3, with D maybe TRBD1 (7 bases). The CDR3 covers 17 residues. Deletions cut 7 bases from V and 0 bases from J, with 20 bases between. Germline V gives CDR1 MNHNY, CDR2 SVGAGI (reference sequence).

This clone has more than one count but fewer than ten. Since a much larger clone is just one base distant, this may be a read error. The same CDR3 is also encoded by other DNA sequences in this sample. The V and J genes are TRBV5-1 and TRBJ2-1; 9 bases align to TRBD1. CDR1 SGHRS and CDR2 YFSETQ come from the germline V gene. The CDR3 length is 16 residues. V shed 1 base and J 6 bases; nucleotides not matched to a gene: 8. The CDR3 sequence: CASSLTDRGGGNEQFF. For the CDR3, the DNA is TGCGCCAGCAGCTTGACTGACAGGGGGGGCGGCAATGAGCAGTTCTTC.

The table lists this clone with many counts. The chain couples TRBV7-8 to TRBJ1-1; the match to TRBD1 covers 12 bases. V lost 4 bases and J lost 0; bases outside the gene matches: 6. Germline assignment: CDR1 SGHVS and CDR2 FQNEAQ. The CDR3 has 17 residues. CDR3 in amino acids: CASSWGQGAGMNTEAFF. In DNA, the CDR3 is TGTGCCAGCAGCTGGGGACAGGGGGCAGGGATGAACACTGAAGCTTTCTTT.

The chain couples TRBV5-6 to TRBJ1-1, with D unresolved. Between the trimmed V and J ends, which lost 2 bases and 1 base, there was a span of 9 bases. The CDR3 is made up of 14 amino acids. The germline gives CDR1 SGHDT, CDR2 YYEEEE. The CDR3 DNA is TGTGCCAGCAGCTTACGGGAGACGAACACTGAAGCTTTCTTT. Its translation is CASSLRETNTEAFF.

This clone occurred many times. The rearrangement uses TRBV27 and TRBJ2-1; no clear D gene. V was clipped by 5 bases and J by 7 bases, with 15 bases between them. From germline, CDR1 is MNHEY and CDR2 SMNVEV (reference sequence). This CDR3 spans 14 amino acids. The CDR3 DNA is TGTGCCAGCAGTCCTTACGCCGGCGTTAATGAGCAGTTCTTC. As protein: CASSPYAGVNEQFF.

In this sample, this clone turned up many times. The chain uses TRBV20-1 and TRBJ2-2; D is undetermined. The CDR3 consists of 13 residues. CDR1 DFQATT and CDR2 SNEGSKA come from the germline V gene (reference sequence). V lost 0 bases, J lost 6 bases, and 8 bases lay in between. The CDR3 coding sequence is TGCAGTGCTAGAGAGGTGTCGGCCGGGGAGCTGTTTTTT. Amino acid sequence: CSAREVSAGELFF.

As concerns this clone: A read error may account for a junction end that differs from germline. The gene calls are TRBV28 and TRBJ1-2; 7 nucleotides align to TRBD1. Germline V gene sequence: CDR1 MDHEN, CDR2 SYDVKM. The CDR3 is 12 residues long. CDR3: CSSNRQGWGYTF. CDR3 nucleotide sequence: TGTTCCAGCAATCGACAGGGATGGGGCTACACCTTC.